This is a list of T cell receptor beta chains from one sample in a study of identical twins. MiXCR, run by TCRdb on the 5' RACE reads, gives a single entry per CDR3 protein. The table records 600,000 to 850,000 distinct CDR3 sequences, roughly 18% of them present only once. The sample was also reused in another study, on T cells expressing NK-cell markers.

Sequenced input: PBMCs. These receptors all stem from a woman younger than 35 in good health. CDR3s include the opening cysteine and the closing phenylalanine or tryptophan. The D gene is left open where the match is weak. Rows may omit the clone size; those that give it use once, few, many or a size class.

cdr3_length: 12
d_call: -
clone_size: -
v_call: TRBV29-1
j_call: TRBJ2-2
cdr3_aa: CSVAKTAGELFF
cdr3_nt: TGCAGCGTTGCTAAAACGGCCGGGGAGCTGTTTTTT

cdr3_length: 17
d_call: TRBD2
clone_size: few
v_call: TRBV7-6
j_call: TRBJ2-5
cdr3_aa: CASSLAFASGGRETQYF
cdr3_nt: TGTGCCAGCAGCTTAGCATTCGCTAGCGGGGGGAGAGAGACCCAGTACTTC

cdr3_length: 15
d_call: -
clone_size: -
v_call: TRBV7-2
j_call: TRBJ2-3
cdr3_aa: CASSSTWGLSDTQYF
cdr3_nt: TGTGCCAGCAGCTCCACGTGGGGTTTATCAGATACGCAGTATTTT

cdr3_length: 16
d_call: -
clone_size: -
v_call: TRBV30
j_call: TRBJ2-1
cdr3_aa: CAWCPRGASSYNEQFF
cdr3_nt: TGTGCCTGGTGTCCTAGGGGGGCGAGCTCCTACAATGAGCAGTTCTTC

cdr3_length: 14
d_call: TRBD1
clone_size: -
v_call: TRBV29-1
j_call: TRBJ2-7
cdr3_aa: CSVRGGARASEQYF
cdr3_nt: TGCAGCGTCCGAGGGGGCGCCAGGGCGAGCGAGCAGTACTTC

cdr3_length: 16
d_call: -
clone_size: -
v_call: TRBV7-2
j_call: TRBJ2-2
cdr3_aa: CASSLYQAPSTGELFF
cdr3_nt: TGTGCCAGCAGCTTATACCAGGCCCCGAGCACCGGGGAGCTGTTTTTT

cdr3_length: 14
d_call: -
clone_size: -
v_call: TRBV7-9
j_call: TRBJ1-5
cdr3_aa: CARKDFNSNQPQHF
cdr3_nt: TGTGCCAGAAAGGATTTCAATAGCAATCAGCCCCAGCATTTT

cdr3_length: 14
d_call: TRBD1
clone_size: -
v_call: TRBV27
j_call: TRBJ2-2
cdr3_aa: CATTRTGNTGELFF
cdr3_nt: TGTGCCACCACACGGACAGGGAACACCGGGGAGCTGTTTTTT

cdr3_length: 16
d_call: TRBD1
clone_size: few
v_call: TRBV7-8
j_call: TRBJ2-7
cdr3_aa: CASSSFLTGNVYEQYF
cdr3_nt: TGTGCCAGCAGCTCTTTCCTGACAGGGAACGTGTACGAGCAGTACTTC

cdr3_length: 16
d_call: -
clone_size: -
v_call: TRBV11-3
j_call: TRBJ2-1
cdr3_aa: CASSLNRGGTYNEQFF
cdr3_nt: TGTGCCAGCAGCTTAAATCGAGGGGGAACCTACAATGAGCAGTTCTTC

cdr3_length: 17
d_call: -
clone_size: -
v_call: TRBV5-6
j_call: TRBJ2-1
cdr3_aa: CASSLALGSYAYNEQFF
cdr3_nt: TGTGCCAGCAGCTTGGCATTGGGGAGCTACGCCTACAATGAGCAGTTCTTC

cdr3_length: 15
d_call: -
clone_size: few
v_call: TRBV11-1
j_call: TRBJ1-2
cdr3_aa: CASSFGNLLNYGYTF
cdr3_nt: TGTGCCAGCAGTTTCGGGAACCTCCTCAACTATGGCTACACCTTC

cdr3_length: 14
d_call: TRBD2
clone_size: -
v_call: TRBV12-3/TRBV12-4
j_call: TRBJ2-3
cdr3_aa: CASSRMTSSDTQYF
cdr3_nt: TGTGCCAGCAGCCGTATGACTAGCTCAGATACGCAGTATTTT

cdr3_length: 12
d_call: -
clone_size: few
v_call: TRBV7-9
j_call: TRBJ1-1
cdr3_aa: CASSAKGPGAFF
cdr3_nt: TGTGCCAGCAGCGCCAAGGGCCCGGGGGCTTTCTTT

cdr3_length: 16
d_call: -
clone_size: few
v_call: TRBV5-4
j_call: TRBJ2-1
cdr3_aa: CASSSFAAGDPNEQFF
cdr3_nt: TGTGCCAGCAGCTCCTTCGCAGCCGGGGACCCCAATGAGCAGTTCTTC

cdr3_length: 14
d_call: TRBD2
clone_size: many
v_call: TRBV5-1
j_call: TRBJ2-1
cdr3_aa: CASSTSGGSDEQFF
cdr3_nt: TGCGCCAGCAGCACTAGCGGGGGGTCCGATGAGCAGTTCTTC

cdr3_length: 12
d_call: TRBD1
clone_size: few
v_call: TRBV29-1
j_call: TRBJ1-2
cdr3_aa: CSVETGEGGYTF
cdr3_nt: TGCAGCGTTGAAACAGGGGAGGGTGGCTACACCTTC

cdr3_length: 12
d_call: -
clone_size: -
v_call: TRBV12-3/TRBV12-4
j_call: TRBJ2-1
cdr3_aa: CASSYPGDEQFF
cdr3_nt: TGTGCCAGCAGTTACCCGGGCGATGAGCAGTTCTTC

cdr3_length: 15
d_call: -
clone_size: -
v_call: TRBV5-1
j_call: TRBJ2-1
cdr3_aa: CASTTGGGSYNEQFF
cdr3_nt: TGCGCCAGCACCACAGGGGGGGGATCCTACAATGAGCAGTTCTTC

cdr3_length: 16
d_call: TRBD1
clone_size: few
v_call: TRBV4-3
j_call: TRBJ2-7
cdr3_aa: CASSQDWQGVSYEQYF
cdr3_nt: TGCGCCAGCAGCCAAGATTGGCAGGGGGTCTCCTACGAGCAGTACTTC

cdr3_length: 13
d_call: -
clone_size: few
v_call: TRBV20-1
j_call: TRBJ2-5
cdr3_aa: CSAPGLGRETQYF
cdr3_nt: TGCAGTGCTCCCGGACTCGGAAGGGAGACCCAGTACTTC

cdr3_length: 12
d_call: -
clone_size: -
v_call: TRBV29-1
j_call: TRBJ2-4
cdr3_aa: CSVGRDKNIQYF
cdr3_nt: TGCAGCGTTGGGAGAGACAAAAACATTCAGTACTTC

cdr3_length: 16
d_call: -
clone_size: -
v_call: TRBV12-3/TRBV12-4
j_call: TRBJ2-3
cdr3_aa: CASSRGGGGSTDTQYF
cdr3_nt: TGTGCCAGCAGTCGTGGCGGTGGGGGTAGCACAGATACGCAGTATTTT

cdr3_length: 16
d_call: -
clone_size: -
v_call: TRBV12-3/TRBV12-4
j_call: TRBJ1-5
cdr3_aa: CASTLGERGNNQPQHF
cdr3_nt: TGTGCCAGCACCCTCGGGGAGCGGGGTAACAATCAGCCCCAGCATTTT

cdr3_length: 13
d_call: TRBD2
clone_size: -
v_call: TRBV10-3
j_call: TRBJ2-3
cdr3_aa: CAITGTSGSTQYF
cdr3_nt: TGTGCCATCACGGGGACTAGCGGGAGTACGCAGTATTTT

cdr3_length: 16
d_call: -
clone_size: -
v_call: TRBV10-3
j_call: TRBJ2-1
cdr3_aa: CAISEQQGHSYNEQFF
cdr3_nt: TGTGCCATCAGTGAGCAACAGGGACACTCCTACAATGAGCAGTTCTTC

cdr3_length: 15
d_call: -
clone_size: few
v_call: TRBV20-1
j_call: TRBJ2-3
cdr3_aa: CSATGTLTSTDTQYF
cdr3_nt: TGCAGTGCCACCGGGACACTCACTAGCACAGATACGCAGTATTTT

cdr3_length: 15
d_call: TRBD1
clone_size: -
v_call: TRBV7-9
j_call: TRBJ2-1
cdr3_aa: CASSSHRDRHNEQFF
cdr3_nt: TGTGCCAGCAGCTCACACCGGGACAGACACAATGAGCAGTTCTTC

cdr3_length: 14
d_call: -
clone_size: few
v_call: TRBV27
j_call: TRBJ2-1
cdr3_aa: CASSVVDYYNEQFF
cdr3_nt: TGTGCCAGCTCCGTGGTAGACTACTACAATGAGCAGTTCTTC

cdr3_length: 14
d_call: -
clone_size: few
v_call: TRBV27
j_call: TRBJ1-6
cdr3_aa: CASSSLDGIRPLHF
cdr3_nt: TGTGCCAGCAGTTCCCTGGACGGAATCCGGCCCCTCCACTTT

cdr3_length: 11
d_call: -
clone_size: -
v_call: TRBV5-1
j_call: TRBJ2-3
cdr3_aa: CARRAVYTQYF
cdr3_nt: TGCGCCAGGAGAGCGGTCTATACGCAGTATTTT

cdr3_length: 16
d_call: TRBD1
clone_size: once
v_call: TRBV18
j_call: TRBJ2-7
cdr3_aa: CASSPNVGTGSGEQYF
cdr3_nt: TGTGCCAGCTCACCTAACGTAGGGACAGGGAGCGGCGAGCAGTACTTC

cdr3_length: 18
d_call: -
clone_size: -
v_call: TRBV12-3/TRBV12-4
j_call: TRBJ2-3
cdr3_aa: CASSLRRNAPKSTDTQYF
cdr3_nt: TGTGCCAGCAGTTTGCGGCGGAACGCTCCTAAGAGCACAGATACGCAGTATTTT

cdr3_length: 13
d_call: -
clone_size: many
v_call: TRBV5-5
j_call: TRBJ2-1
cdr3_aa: CASSLTLYNEQFF
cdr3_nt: TGTGCCAGCAGCTTGACATTGTACAATGAGCAGTTCTTC

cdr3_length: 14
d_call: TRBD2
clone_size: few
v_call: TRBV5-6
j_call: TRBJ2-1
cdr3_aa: CASSRGLAGHEQFF
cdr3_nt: TGTGCCAGCAGCCGGGGACTAGCGGGACATGAGCAGTTCTTC

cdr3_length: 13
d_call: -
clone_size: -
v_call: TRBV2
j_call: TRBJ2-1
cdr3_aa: CASTQERYNEQFF
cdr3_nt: TGTGCCAGCACCCAGGAACGTTACAATGAGCAGTTCTTC

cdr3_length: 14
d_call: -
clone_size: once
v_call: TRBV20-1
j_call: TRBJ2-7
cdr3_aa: CSARDLSVSYEQYF
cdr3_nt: TGCAGTGCTAGAGATCTATCAGTATCCTACGAGCAGTACTTC

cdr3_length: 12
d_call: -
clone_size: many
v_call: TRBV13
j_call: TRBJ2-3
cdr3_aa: CASRGSTDTQYF
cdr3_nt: TGTGCCAGCAGGGGCAGCACAGATACGCAGTATTTT

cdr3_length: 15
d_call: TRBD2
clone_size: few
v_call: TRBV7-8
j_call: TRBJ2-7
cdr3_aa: CASSASSGGSYEQYF
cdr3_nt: TGTGCCAGCAGTGCGTCTAGCGGGGGGTCCTACGAGCAGTACTTC

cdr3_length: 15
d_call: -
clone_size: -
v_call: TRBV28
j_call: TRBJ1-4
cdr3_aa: CASSPRGSTNEKLFF
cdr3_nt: TGTGCCAGCAGCCCCCGGGGGTCAACTAATGAAAAACTGTTTTTT

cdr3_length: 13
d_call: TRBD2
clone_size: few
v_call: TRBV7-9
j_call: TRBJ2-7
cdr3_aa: CASGLAAIYEQYF
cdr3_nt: TGTGCCAGCGGGCTAGCGGCCATCTACGAGCAGTACTTC

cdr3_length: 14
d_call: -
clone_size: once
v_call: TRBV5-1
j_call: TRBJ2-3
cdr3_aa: CASSFSRVPDTQYF
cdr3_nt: TGCGCCAGCAGCTTCTCCAGGGTACCAGATACGCAGTATTTT

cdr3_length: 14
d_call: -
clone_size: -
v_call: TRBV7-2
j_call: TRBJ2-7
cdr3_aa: CASSLERTGYEQYF
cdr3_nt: TGTGCCAGCAGCTTAGAGAGGACTGGCTACGAGCAGTACTTC

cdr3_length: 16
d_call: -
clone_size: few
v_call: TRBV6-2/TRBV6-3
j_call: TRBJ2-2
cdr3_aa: CASTPGIAAYTGELFF
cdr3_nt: TGTGCCAGCACCCCGGGGATAGCGGCCTACACCGGGGAGCTGTTTTTT

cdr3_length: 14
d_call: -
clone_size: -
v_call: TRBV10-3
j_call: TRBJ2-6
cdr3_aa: CASTPGAGANVLTF
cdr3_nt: TGTGCCTCCACCCCCGGGGCTGGGGCCAACGTCCTGACTTTC

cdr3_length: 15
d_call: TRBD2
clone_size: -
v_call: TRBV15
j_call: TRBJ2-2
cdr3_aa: CATAPGGSNTGELFF
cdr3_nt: TGTGCCACCGCCCCGGGAGGGTCGAACACCGGGGAGCTGTTTTTT

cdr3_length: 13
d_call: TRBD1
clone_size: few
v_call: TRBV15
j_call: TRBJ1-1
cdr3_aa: CATSRDLDREAFF
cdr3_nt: TGTGCCACCAGCAGAGATTTGGACAGGGAAGCTTTCTTT

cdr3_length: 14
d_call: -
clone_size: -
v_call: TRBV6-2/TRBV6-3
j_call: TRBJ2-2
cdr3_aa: CASSDRRGTGELFF
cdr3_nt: TGTGCCAGCAGTGACCGACGTGGCACCGGGGAGCTGTTTTTT

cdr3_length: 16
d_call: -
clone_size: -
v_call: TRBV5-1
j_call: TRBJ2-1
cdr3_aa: CASSLFLTSSYNEQFF
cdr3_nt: TGCGCCAGCAGCTTGTTTCTGACTAGCTCCTACAATGAGCAGTTCTTC

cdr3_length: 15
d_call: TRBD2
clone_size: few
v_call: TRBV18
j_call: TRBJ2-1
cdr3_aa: CASSPRVAGDNEQFF
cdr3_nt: TGTGCCAGCTCACCTCGGGTAGCGGGGGACAATGAGCAGTTCTTC

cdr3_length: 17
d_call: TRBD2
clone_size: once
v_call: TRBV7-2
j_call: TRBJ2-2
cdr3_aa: CASSLVGGTSGRRELFF
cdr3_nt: TGTGCCAGCAGCTTAGTGGGCGGGACTAGCGGGAGAAGGGAGCTGTTTTTT

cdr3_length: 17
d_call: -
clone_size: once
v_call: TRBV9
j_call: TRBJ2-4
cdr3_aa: CASSPSLQPRAKNIQYF
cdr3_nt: TGTGCCAGCAGCCCCAGTCTCCAGCCGAGGGCCAAAAACATTCAGTACTTC

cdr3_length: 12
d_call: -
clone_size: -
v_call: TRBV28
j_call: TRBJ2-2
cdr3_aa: CAISRGPGELFF
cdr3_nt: TGTGCCATCAGCCGGGGGCCCGGGGAGCTGTTTTTT

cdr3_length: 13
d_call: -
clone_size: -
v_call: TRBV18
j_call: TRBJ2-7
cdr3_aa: CASSPRAMGEQYF
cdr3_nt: TGTGCCAGCTCACCACGGGCAATGGGGGAGCAGTACTTC

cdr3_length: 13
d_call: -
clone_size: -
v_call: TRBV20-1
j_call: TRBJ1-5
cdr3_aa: CSARSVSNQPQHF
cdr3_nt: TGCAGTGCTAGATCGGTTAGCAATCAGCCCCAGCATTTT

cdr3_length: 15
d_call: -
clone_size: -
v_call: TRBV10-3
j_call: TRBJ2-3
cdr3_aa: CAISEFKAATDTQYF
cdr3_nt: TGTGCCATCAGTGAGTTTAAAGCGGCCACAGATACGCAGTATTTT

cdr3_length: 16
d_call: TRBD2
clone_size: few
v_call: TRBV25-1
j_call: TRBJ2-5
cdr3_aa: CASSGFRTSGQETQYF
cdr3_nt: TGTGCCAGCAGTGGATTTCGGACTAGCGGCCAAGAGACCCAGTACTTC

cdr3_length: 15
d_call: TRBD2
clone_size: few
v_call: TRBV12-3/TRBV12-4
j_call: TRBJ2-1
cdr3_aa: CASSLLAGAGSEQFF
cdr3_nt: TGTGCCAGCAGTTTGTTGGCGGGAGCCGGAAGCGAGCAGTTCTTC

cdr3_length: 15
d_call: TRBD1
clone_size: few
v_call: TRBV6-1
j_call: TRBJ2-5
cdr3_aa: CASSLDGRGRETQYF
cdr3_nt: TGTGCCAGCAGCCTAGATGGCAGGGGGCGGGAGACCCAGTACTTC